The clone carrying this T cell receptor beta chain has more than one count but fewer than ten. Its cognate antigen is unknown. The data are from a study of T cells after yellow fever vaccination. TCRdb analysed the 5' RACE reads with MiXCR anew, one entry per CDR3 protein. The data show approximately 550,000 distinct CDR3 sequences, roughly 19% seen once. General observations from the study: Of the clonotypes, a small share occurred in both CD4 and CD8 compartments.

CDR1 and CDR2 (germline): SGHRS, YFSETQ. This CDR3 has 12 amino acids. V was clipped by 9 bases and J by 4 bases; unmatched bases: 4. This TCR derives from a man aged 25-45 years who received the YFV17D yellow fever vaccine. The source was PBMCs, collected 15 days after the yellow fever booster vaccination. The V and J genes are TRBV5-1 and TRBJ2-1, with TRBD1 matching 7 bases. The CDR3: CATGGSYNEQFF. The CDR3 region has the DNA TGCGCCACAGGGGGATCTTACAATGAGCAGTTCTTC.